These 27 T cell receptor beta chains were sequenced from one sample in a study of beta chain features in type 1 diabetes. Study-wide results and limits: Shortening that was moderate but significant affected the TCRB CDR3s of Type 1 diabetes patients in all four CD4+ subsets.

Antigens of these TCRs are unknown. Expressed TCRB transcripts were sequenced after all isolated RNA was converted to cDNA. TCRdb's table, derived via immunoSEQ multiplex PCR, lists solely in-frame clones and lacks some. The sample carries under 300,000 clones, roughly 14% recorded once. Sample: naive CD4+ T cells from blood. The receptor set was obtained from a man aged 25-40 years with type 1 diabetes.

The chain couples TRBV2 to TRBJ2-5; tentative D call: TRBD1 (6 bases). Germline loops: CDR1 SNHLY, CDR2 FYNNEI. Trimming shortened V by 7 bases and J by 3 bases, and 12 bases separated the two germline ends. The CDR3 runs 13 residues. The CDR3 region has the DNA TGTGCCAGCACCCGGGACACCAAAGAGACCCAGTACTTC. It codes for CASTRDTKETQYF.

This clone has more than one count but fewer than ten. V and J are TRBV6-6 and TRBJ2-7, with 7 bases identical to TRBD1. The V and J ends lost 9 bases and 2 bases, in that order; junction bases with no gene match: 7. Germline V gene lookup returns CDR1 MNHNY and CDR2 SVGAGI (reference sequence). CDR3 size: 13 residues. The CDR3 nucleotides read TGTGCCAGAAAAACAGGGGATCCCTACGAGCAGTACTTC. This gives the protein CARKTGDPYEQYF.

The chain has TRBV7-8 and TRBJ2-5; TRBD2 matches at 10 bases. With 5 bases clipped from V and 2 bases from J, the junction kept 5 bases outside the gene matches. The germline V gene encodes CDR1 SGHVS and CDR2 FQNEAQ. The CDR3 is 15 residues long. For the CDR3, the DNA is TGTGCCAGCAGCCTACTAGCGGGGCTTCAAGAGACCCAGTACTTC. It is translated as CASSLLAGLQETQYF.

The CDR3 DNA follows: TGTGCCTGGACCCTTAGAGCCCAGCATTTT. Translating it yields CAWTLRAQHF. The J gene is TRBJ1-5, the V gene TRBV30; no firm D call. The V end was cut by 4 bases, the J end by 11 bases, with 9 bases between. CDR3 length: 10 residues. The V gene's germline CDR1 is GTSNPN and CDR2 SVGIG (reference sequence).

This chain links TRBV7-9 with TRBJ1-1; 7 bases fit TRBD1. Germline CDR1 SEHNR, CDR2 FQNEAQ (reference sequence). V shed 5 bases and J 5 bases; nucleotides not matched to a gene: 14. This CDR3 spans 16 amino acids. The CDR3: CASSPNLWRGQTEAFF. The CDR3 DNA reads TGTGCCAGCAGCCCAAACCTGTGGAGGGGGCAAACTGAAGCTTTCTTT.

This clone occurred a few times. The V and J genes are TRBV5-8 and TRBJ2-7, with D possibly being TRBD1 (5 bases). CDR3 size: 13 residues. V lost 3 bases to trimming and J lost 5 bases, with 12 bases between them. Germline lookup yields CDR1 SGHTS and CDR2 YDEGEE. DNA for the CDR3: TGTGCCAGCAGCTGGAATAAGGGGAACGAGCAGTACTTC. It codes for CASSWNKGNEQYF.

The chain joins TRBV30 to TRBJ1-4, with 9 bases fitting TRBD1. The germline V gene has CDR1 GTSNPN and CDR2 SVGIG (reference sequence). Trimming at V came to 8 bases and at J to 8 bases, leaving 9 bases not matched to a gene. There are 13 residues in the CDR3. The CDR3 is CAGGQGTREKLFF. CDR3 nucleotide sequence: TGTGCCGGTGGACAGGGGACGAGGGAAAAACTGTTTTTT.

This clone has just a few counts. The V call is TRBV25-1, the J call TRBJ1-1, with 9 bases lining up with TRBD1. Germline assignment: CDR1 MGHDK and CDR2 SYGVNS. V was pared by 2 bases and J by 4 bases, with 5 bases of the junction left unmatched. This CDR3 comprises 15 residues. In DNA, the CDR3 is TGTGCCAGCAGTGAAAACAGGGGGCTTGCCACTGAAGCTTTCTTT. As protein: CASSENRGLATEAFF.

This rearrangement joins TRBV6-5 to TRBJ2-5; TRBD1 aligns across 7 bases. This CDR3 is built from 12 residues. The germline V gene has CDR1 MNHEY and CDR2 SVGAGI. After removal of 4 bases from V and 13 bases from J, the junction contained 9 bases not matched to a gene. The CDR3, as DNA: TGTGCCAGCAGTTCAAGACAGGGCTCACTGTACTTC. Residues: CASSSRQGSLYF.

The chain has TRBV11-2 and TRBJ2-7; TRBD2 is a possible D gene (6 bases). Germline CDR1 SGHAT, CDR2 FQNNGV. CDR3 length: 15 amino acids. Trimming shortened V by 1 base and J by 0 bases, and 10 bases separated the two germline ends. The CDR3 reads CASSLAHGGSYEQYF. CDR3 bases: TGTGCCAGCAGCTTAGCTCACGGGGGCTCCTACGAGCAGTACTTC.

The chain has TRBV29-1 and TRBJ2-3; D is unresolved. Per the germline V gene, CDR1 is SQVTM and CDR2 is ANQGSEA. The ends were cut back, 7 bases at V and 3 bases at J, with 17 bases in the middle. This CDR3 is 14 amino acids long. DNA of the CDR3: TGCAGCGCTAAGTCTTCGGGTCGGACAGATACGCAGTATTTT. The encoded protein is CSAKSSGRTDTQYF.

The chain carries TRBV6-5 and TRBJ1-2; tentatively, D is TRBD1 (6 bases). The CDR3 length is 12 residues. CDR1 is MNHEY and CDR2 is SVGAGI in the germline V gene. Trimming pared 4 bases from V and 7 bases from J, leaving 10 bases between. The CDR3 sequence is CASSSTGSGYTF. The CDR3 DNA is TGTGCCAGCAGTTCGACAGGATCTGGCTACACCTTC.

V and J are TRBV4-1 and TRBJ2-1, with TRBD2 matching over 7 bases. Per the germline V gene, CDR1 is MGHRA and CDR2 is YSYEKL. The CDR3 is 16 amino acids. The V gene end was trimmed by 3 bases and the J gene end by 5 bases; junction bases not matched to a gene: 10. The CDR3 sequence: CASSQLLAAGHNEQFF. The CDR3 bases are TGCGCCAGCAGCCAGCTCCTAGCGGCAGGCCACAATGAGCAGTTCTTC.

This clone has more than one count but fewer than ten. The chain has TRBV5-4 and TRBJ2-3, with 8 bases identical to TRBD1. From germline, CDR1 is SGHNT and CDR2 YYREEE (reference sequence). V was pared by 4 bases and J by 6 bases, with 7 bases of the junction left unmatched. The CDR3 is 14 amino acids. The CDR3 DNA follows: TGTGCCAGCAGCCCCGGACAGGGAAGGGATACGCAGTATTTT. Protein sequence: CASSPGQGRDTQYF.

This chain joins TRBV30 and TRBJ1-1; 7 bases are a match to TRBD1. The CDR3 covers 15 residues. Germline lookup yields CDR1 GTSNPN and CDR2 SVGIG (reference sequence). The trim removed 4 bases at V and 0 bases at J, leaving 8 bases unmatched. The CDR3 sequence is CAWTPGQKLNTEAFF. CDR3 nucleotides: TGTGCCTGGACTCCGGGACAGAAATTGAACACTGAAGCTTTCTTT. Full variable domain (missing parts from reference TRBV30 and TRBJ1-1): SQTIHQWPATLVQPVGSPLSLECTVEGTSNPNLYWYRQAAGRGLQLLFYSVGIGQISSEVPQNLSASRPQDRQFILSSKKLLLSDSGFYLCAWTPGQKLNTEAFFGQGTRLTVV.

This clone was seen more than once but under ten times. The CDR3 sequence: CASSIDSLAGETFNEQFF. DNA of the CDR3: TGTGCCAGTAGTATAGATTCGTTGGCGGGAGAGACATTCAATGAGCAGTTCTTC. This chain uses TRBV19 with TRBJ2-1; TRBD2 agrees at 7 bases. Germline V lookup: CDR1 LNHDA, CDR2 SQIVND (reference sequence). Germline trimming cut 0 bases from V and 6 bases from J; bases unmatched to any gene: 14. The CDR3 spans 18 residues.

This clone turned up a few times. The chain employs TRBV5-1 and TRBJ2-1; D may be TRBD1 (5 bases). V was shortened by 4 bases and J by 4 bases, with 18 bases between the two germline ends. Germline V gene lookup returns CDR1 SGHRS and CDR2 YFSETQ. This CDR3 is 16 amino acids long. The CDR3 DNA is TGCGCCAGCAGCGACGCCCAGGGTGGGGCATACAATGAGCAGTTCTTC. This gives the protein CASSDAQGGAYNEQFF.

The chain uses TRBV5-4 and TRBJ2-6; 10 bases are a match to TRBD2. This CDR3 contains 17 residues. With V trimmed by 2 bases and J by 1 base, 3 bases remained unmatched. Looked up from germline, CDR1 is SGHNT and CDR2 is YYREEE (reference sequence). As DNA, the CDR3 is TGTGCCAGCAGCTTCCGTAGCGGGAGGTCTGGGGCCAACGTCCTGACTTTC. The encoded protein is CASSFRSGRSGANVLTF.

The chain joins TRBV5-4 to TRBJ1-2; D is perhaps TRBD1 (6 bases). This CDR3 has 14 residues. Germline V gene lookup returns CDR1 SGHNT and CDR2 YYREEE (reference sequence). V was cut by 4 bases and J by 6 bases, with 16 bases left in between. The CDR3 is CASSPANRVDGYTF. The DNA for the CDR3 is TGTGCCAGCAGCCCCGCGAACAGGGTAGATGGCTACACCTTC.

This clone was detected a few times. The V gene is TRBV30, the J gene TRBJ2-3, with 7 positions matching TRBD2. From germline, CDR1 is GTSNPN and CDR2 SVGIG (reference sequence). With V trimmed by 2 bases and J by 3 bases, 8 bases remained unmatched. This CDR3 contains 15 residues. The CDR3 spells CAWSRVGGRTDTQYF. CDR3 nucleotides: TGTGCCTGGAGTAGGGTCGGGGGGAGGACAGATACGCAGTATTTT.

The chain is built from TRBV7-2 and TRBJ2-7, with 9 positions matching TRBD2. The CDR3 contains 17 residues. The V gene's germline CDR1 is SGHTA and CDR2 FQGNSA. Unmatched junction bases numbered 18, after V lost 5 bases and J lost 7 bases. This CDR3 reads CASSLRGAEAGGYEQYF. The CDR3 DNA reads TGTGCCAGCAGCCTAAGAGGGGCTGAGGCGGGAGGGTATGAGCAGTACTTC. Supplemented by reference TRBV7-2 and TRBJ2-7, the full variable domain reads GAGVSQSPSNKVTEKGKDVELRCDPISGHTALYWYRQSLGQGLEFLIYFQGNSAPDKSGLPSDRFSAERTGGSVSTLTIQRTQQEDSAVYLCASSLRGAEAGGYEQYFGPGTRLTVT.

This clone was picked up one time. V usage is TRBV5-1 and J usage is TRBJ2-2, with 7 bases identical to TRBD2. The CDR3 is 14 amino acids. V gave up 4 bases and J gave up 4 bases; unmatched junction bases: 4. Germline V gives CDR1 SGHRS, CDR2 YFSETQ. The CDR3 DNA reads TGCGCCAGCAGCACAGCGGGACCCACCGGGGAGCTGTTTTTT. As protein: CASSTAGPTGELFF.

This clone was counted only a few times. The chain is built from TRBV7-2 and TRBJ2-1; D possibly corresponds to TRBD2 (6 bases). V was cut by 5 bases and J by 1 base, with 12 bases left in between. CDR1 and CDR2 (germline): SGHTA, FQGNSA. The CDR3 has 15 residues. The CDR3 loop is CASSGDRGSYNEQFF. CDR3 nucleotides: TGTGCCAGCAGCGGAGACCGGGGGTCCTACAATGAGCAGTTCTTC.

This sequence joins TRBV18 and TRBJ2-7, with 8 bases matching TRBD2. The V gene end was trimmed by 3 bases and the J gene end by 1 base; junction bases not matched to a gene: 5. This CDR3 comprises 15 residues. Germline assignment: CDR1 KGHSH and CDR2 LQKENI. As DNA, the CDR3 is TGTGCCAGCTCACCCTATAGCGGGACATCCTACGAGCAGTACTTC. This encodes CASSPYSGTSYEQYF.

The chain has TRBV30 and TRBJ1-1; 7 bases line up with TRBD1. There are 14 residues in the CDR3. Germline V gives CDR1 GTSNPN, CDR2 SVGIG (reference sequence). V was pared by 1 base and J by 1 base, with 3 bases of the junction left unmatched. The CDR3 is CAWSAGGGNTEAFF. As DNA, the CDR3 is TGTGCCTGGAGTGCAGGGGGTGGGAACACTGAAGCTTTCTTT.

Comment on this clone: The sample holds other DNA sequences that translate to the same CDR3. The CDR3 sequence: CASSLEGAGANVLTF. The CDR3 DNA is TGTGCCAGCAGTTTAGAGGGTGCTGGGGCCAACGTCCTGACTTTC. This chain links TRBV27 with TRBJ2-6; possibly TRBD2 for D (5 bases). Germline-derived CDR1 and CDR2 are MNHEY and SMNVEV (reference sequence). The V end was cut by 2 bases, the J end by 2 bases, with 7 bases between. This CDR3 is 15 amino acids long.

The rearrangement joins TRBV25-1 to TRBJ2-5, with D tentatively TRBD1 (5 bases). Looked up from germline, CDR1 is MGHDK and CDR2 is SYGVNS. This CDR3 contains 14 residues. V was shortened by 3 bases and J by 3 bases, with 11 bases between the two germline ends. CDR3 sequence reads: CASSDEQVKETQYF. The CDR3 region has the DNA TGTGCCAGCAGTGATGAACAGGTTAAAGAGACCCAGTACTTC. Full variable domain (rest looked up from reference TRBV25-1 and TRBJ2-5): EADIYQTPRYLVIGTGKKITLECSQTMGHDKMYWYQQDPGMELHLIHYSYGVNSTEKGDLSSESTVSRIRTEHFPLTLESARPSHTSQYLCASSDEQVKETQYFGPGTRLLVL.